This T cell receptor (beta chain) was sequenced in a study of blood T cell repertoires in COVID-19. At the level of the study: Specimens from acute and convalescent COVID-19 originated in the United States, Italy and Spain. PBMCs, B-cell-depleted T cells, or T cells were the source of the cDNA or gDNA that made up the material.

Per the authors' pipeline: How many nucleated cells were present was estimated from reference gene primer amplification. The assay was immunoSEQ multiplex PCR, and TCRdb's table has in-frame clones only and misses some. V and J calls and clone size are those listed in that table; D and trimming were worked out from the DNA. The sample holds 120,000 or so clones, 65% to 80% seen once. This clone was seen more than once but under ten times. The germline CDR1 and CDR2 sequences are LNHDA and SQIVND (reference sequence). V was pared by 7 bases and J by 1 base, with 13 bases between. CDR3 length equals 14 residues.

The gene calls are TRBV19 and TRBJ1-1; D is unresolved. This TCR was sampled from a human donor with acute or convalescent COVID-19. The donor label of this sample is uncertain. Sequenced sample: peripheral blood. The DNA for the CDR3 is TGTGCCAGTAACTTGAGGGCGGGGAACACTGAAGCTTTCTTT. It specifies CASNLRAGNTEAFF.